Below, 28 T cell receptor beta chains from the same sample are listed, as sequenced in a study of blood T cells in healthy people across ages. A sample-barcoded 5' primer and a J-beta primer mix were used in a second PCR of about 6 to 11 cycles. TCRdb ran MiXCR on the 5' RACE reads and lists one entry per CDR3 protein. The sample lists 1 million or so distinct CDR3 sequences; around 27% were seen once. These data were also reused for a study on T cells of mothers and their children.

The sequencing sample was made of blood. The receptors shown here come from a girl aged 2 to 10 in good health.

There are a few counts of this clonotype. The chain recombines TRBV12-3 or TRBV12-4 with TRBJ1-2; 8 bases agree with TRBD1. The junction had 11 bases not matched to a gene; V was cut back by 7 bases and J by 4 bases. This CDR3 is 15 amino acids long. CDR3 residues: CASTPAQGATYGYTF. CDR3 nucleotides: TGTGCCAGCACTCCAGCCCAGGGGGCGACCTATGGCTACACCTTC.

This clonotype was detected ten times or more. The chain is built from TRBV12-3 or TRBV12-4 and TRBJ2-1; 8 positions match TRBD2. The CDR3 length is 15 residues. The junction had 9 bases not matched to a gene; V was cut back by 6 bases and J by 5 bases. CDR3 nucleotides: TGTGCCAGCAGCATCGGGGGCGGGGGGAACAATGAGCAGTTCTTC. It is translated as CASSIGGGGNNEQFF.

This clonotype was found a few times. The chain links TRBV7-9 to TRBJ2-5; 10 nucleotides agree with TRBD2. The CDR3 covers 15 residues. Losses at the gene ends were 5 bases for V and 3 bases for J; bases not matched to a gene: 6. CDR1 SEHNR and CDR2 FQNEAQ come from the germline V gene (reference sequence). CDR3 residues: CASSTRLAGKETQYF. The CDR3 nucleotides read TGTGCCAGCAGCACTCGACTAGCGGGTAAAGAGACCCAGTACTTC.

The rearrangement links TRBV5-5 to TRBJ2-5; TRBD1 matches 8 bases. The CDR3 loop spans 16 amino acids. Trimming at V came to 0 bases and at J to 2 bases, leaving 6 bases not matched to a gene. In germline, CDR1 is SGHKS, CDR2 YYEKEE (reference sequence). CDR3 residues: CASSLGFGTGQETQYF. The CDR3 region has the DNA TGTGCCAGCAGCTTGGGATTCGGGACAGGACAAGAGACCCAGTACTTC.

The chain links TRBV4-1 to TRBJ2-1; possible D gene TRBD2, 6 bases. The CDR3 runs to 15 residues. Germline CDR1 is MGHRA and CDR2 is YSYEKL. The germline V and J ends were trimmed by 8 bases and 6 bases, with 20 bases remaining between them. CDR3: CASPSLVGGLNEQFF. The CDR3 DNA sequence: TGCGCCAGCCCATCCCTTGTGGGGGGACTCAATGAGCAGTTCTTC.

The chain uses TRBV29-1 and TRBJ2-4; D ambiguous. Germline CDR1 is SQVTM and CDR2 is ANQGSEA. The CDR3 totals 13 residues. V lost 5 bases, J lost 0 bases, and 8 bases lay in between. CDR3 nucleotide sequence: TGCAGCGTTACTCCTACAGCCAAAAACATTCAGTACTTC. Translation gives CSVTPTAKNIQYF.

This clonotype turned up a few times. This chain connects TRBV29-1 to TRBJ2-5; 11 nucleotides match TRBD2. The J call may be mistaken, given a closer DNA end match to TRBJ2-1. Per germline, CDR1 SQVTM and CDR2 ANQGSEA. CDR3 size: 12 residues. The chain's CDR3 is CSVPSGGNEQFF. The CDR3 nucleotides are TGCAGCGTTCCTAGCGGGGGGAATGAGCAGTTCTTC.

The chain uses TRBV25-1 and TRBJ1-3; a weak D match, TRBD1 (5 bases). Germline loops: CDR1 MGHDK, CDR2 SYGVNS. The V end lost 4 bases, the J end lost 0 bases, and 13 bases lay between the germline ends. The CDR3 is 16 amino acids. The CDR3 nucleotides are TGTGCCAGCAGTGTCGCAGGGACCGGCTCTGGAAACACCATATATTTT. Its protein product is CASSVAGTGSGNTIYF.

A few counts support this clonotype. The V call is TRBV28, the J call TRBJ2-7, with 10 bases matching TRBD2. V was clipped by 3 bases and J by 4 bases; unmatched bases: 3. CDR1 is MDHEN, CDR2 SYDVKM, per germline. The CDR3 runs to 14 residues. CDR3 nucleotides: TGTGCCAGCAGTTTGATTAGCGGGAGGTACGAGCAGTACTTC. Protein sequence: CASSLISGRYEQYF.

J is TRBJ2-5 and V is TRBV4-2, with TRBD2 matching 10 bases. J gave up 5 bases and V 2 bases, and 2 bases lay outside the gene matches. This CDR3 is 14 amino acids long. Germline CDR1 and CDR2: LGHNA and YNFKEQ. CDR3 sequence (DNA): TGTGCCAGCAGCCAACCGACTAGCGGGGAGACCCAGTACTTC. This translates into CASSQPTSGETQYF.

The chain combines TRBV29-1 with TRBJ1-2, with D possibly being TRBD1 (6 bases). Trimming left V 0 bases short and J 4 bases short, with 12 bases between. The CDR3 is 14 residues long. Per the germline V gene, CDR1 is SQVTM and CDR2 is ANQGSEA. The CDR3 protein is CSVEDRRGGYGYTF. In DNA form, the CDR3 reads TGCAGCGTTGAAGATCGGCGAGGGGGCTATGGCTACACCTTC. Based on the CDR3 plus reference TRBV29-1 and TRBJ1-2, the full variable domain is SAVISQKPSRDICQRGTSLTIQCQVDSQVTMMFWYRQQPGQSLTLIATANQGSEATYESGFVIDKFPISRPNLTFSTLTVSNMSPEDSSIYLCSVEDRRGGYGYTFGSGTRLTVV.

This clonotype has only a few counts. This chain joins TRBV7-9 and TRBJ2-7; a possible D gene is TRBD2 (6 bases). Trimming took 1 base from V and 2 from J, leaving 15 bases between them. Germline CDR1 is SEHNR and CDR2 is FQNEAQ (reference sequence). The CDR3 runs to 16 residues. The CDR3 loop reads CASSLGHGRETYEQYF. CDR3 nucleotide sequence: TGTGCCAGCAGCTTAGGTCACGGGAGAGAGACCTACGAGCAGTACTTC.

This clonotype was detected only a few times. The chain carries TRBV29-1 and TRBJ1-1; TRBD1 matches at 9 bases. V was pared by 6 bases and J by 3 bases, with 5 bases of the junction left unmatched. The CDR3 contains 13 residues. Germline V gene data show CDR1 as SQVTM and CDR2 as ANQGSEA. The CDR3 nucleotides read TGCAGCGTCTACAGGGGGCTGTACACTGAAGCTTTCTTT. It translates to CSVYRGLYTEAFF.

This clonotype was detected only once. This may come from a read error, since a much larger clone is one base off. This chain uses TRBV4-2 with TRBJ2-7; D uncertain. The CDR3 consists of 14 residues. Germline V gene lookup returns CDR1 LGHNA and CDR2 YNFKEQ. This CDR3 reads CAGSQDPGTYEQYF. DNA for the CDR3: TGTGCCGGCAGCCAAGACCCCGGCACCTACGAGCAGTACTTC.

The chain is built from TRBV6-5 and TRBJ2-1; TRBD2 matches 11 bases. Germline trimming cut 8 bases from V and 5 bases from J; bases unmatched to any gene: 17. The CDR3 covers 18 residues. CDR1 and CDR2 from the germline V gene are MNHEY and SVGAGI. The CDR3 nucleotides read TGTGCCAGCTCCGGGGCTAGCGGGAGGACCACACACCACAATGAGCAGTTCTTC. Its protein is CASSGASGRTTHHNEQFF.

This clonotype appeared a few times. The chain carries TRBV20-1 and TRBJ2-5; 11 bases are shared with TRBD2. Looked up from germline, CDR1 is DFQATT and CDR2 is SNEGSKA (reference sequence). The J segment lost 5 bases and the V segment lost 2 bases, leaving 16 bases of the junction unmatched. The CDR3 consists of 18 residues. CDR3 sequence: CSARPGHLSGRVEETQYF. CDR3 sequence (DNA): TGCAGTGCTAGACCCGGACACCTTAGCGGGAGGGTAGAGGAGACCCAGTACTTC.

This clonotype was picked up a small number of times. The V gene is TRBV6-2 or TRBV6-3, the J gene TRBJ2-7; D is uncertain. The CDR3 length is 11 residues. Germline CDR1 and CDR2: MNHEY and SVGEGT. Between the trimmed V and J ends, which lost 6 bases and 7 bases, there was a span of 10 bases. The CDR3 loop reads CASSLTWEQYF. The CDR3, as DNA: TGTGCCAGCAGCCTGACGTGGGAGCAGTACTTC.

This CDR3 is CASSLAGTGQGNEQFF. The CDR3 DNA sequence: TGTGCCAGCAGTTTAGCTGGGACAGGCCAGGGCAATGAGCAGTTCTTC. V and J are TRBV12-3 or TRBV12-4 and TRBJ2-1; 8 positions agree with TRBD1. The CDR3 contains 16 residues. With 0 bases clipped from V and 6 bases from J, the junction kept 7 bases outside the gene matches.

CDR3 DNA sequence: TGTGCCAGCAGCGTAGATCACAACACTGAAGCTTTCTTT. The encoded protein is CASSVDHNTEAFF. The chain combines TRBV9 with TRBJ1-1, with D unresolved. Germline V lookup: CDR1 SGDLS, CDR2 YYNGEE. V lost 0 bases and J 2 bases, leaving 5 bases between the germline ends. The CDR3 extends over 13 amino acids.

This clonotype turned up a few times. The CDR3 bases are TGTGCCAGCAGTCTAAGGGGGTGGGATACGCAGTATTTT. Translated: CASSLRGWDTQYF. The chain links TRBV28 to TRBJ2-3; possible D gene TRBD1, 6 bases. Germline CDR1 reads MDHEN; CDR2 reads SYDVKM. The CDR3 has 13 residues. The V gene lost 5 bases and the J gene lost 6 bases, with 12 bases spanning the gap.

The chain recombines TRBV6-5 with TRBJ2-5; no clear D gene. CDR3 length equals 15 residues. Germline V gene lookup returns CDR1 MNHEY and CDR2 SVGAGI. Trimming left V 2 bases short and J 5 bases short, with 15 bases between. Here the CDR3 DNA reads TGTGCCAGCAGTTACGGGGATGCGGCAAGGGAGACCCAGTACTTC. Amino acids: CASSYGDAARETQYF.

This chain joins TRBV25-1 and TRBJ2-5; a weak D match, TRBD2 (5 bases). The germline V gene has CDR1 MGHDK and CDR2 SYGVNS. There are 15 residues in the CDR3. The V end lost 3 bases, the J end lost 3 bases, and 14 bases lay between the germline ends. The DNA of the CDR3 is TGTGCCAGCAGTGATTGGAGGTCCCAAAAAGAGACCCAGTACTTC. Its translation: CASSDWRSQKETQYF.

The genes are TRBV6-5 and TRBJ1-1; unclear D gene. This CDR3 has 14 amino acids. From germline, CDR1 is MNHEY and CDR2 SVGAGI. Trimming left V 4 bases short and J 0 bases short, with 9 bases between. CDR3 DNA: TGTGCCAGCAGTTCAGGATCTGTGAACACTGAAGCTTTCTTT. Protein sequence: CASSSGSVNTEAFF.

This CDR3 reads CASNQGGANIQYF. The CDR3 bases are TGTGCCAGCAATCAGGGGGGTGCCAACATTCAGTACTTC. This rearrangement joins TRBV3-1 to TRBJ2-4; possibly TRBD1 for D (7 bases). Trimming removed 7 bases from V and 7 bases from J, with 14 bases in between. CDR1 and CDR2 from the germline V gene are LGHDT and YNNKEL (reference sequence). CDR3 size: 13 residues.

The sample holds a few counts of this clonotype. The rearrangement uses TRBV10-3 and TRBJ1-2; the D gene is possibly TRBD1 (6 bases). Deletions cut 6 bases from V and 7 bases from J, with 21 bases between. The CDR3 length is 15 residues. Germline V CDR1 and CDR2: ENHRY, SYGVKD. In nucleotides, the CDR3 is TGTGCCATCAGAAACCGGGACATAGATGAGGGTGGCTACACCTTC. The encoded protein is CAIRNRDIDEGGYTF.

The genes are TRBV19 and TRBJ2-7; D perhaps matches TRBD1 (5 bases). The J call may be incorrect, as the DNA end agrees better with TRBJ2-1. Germline loops: CDR1 LNHDA, CDR2 SQIVND (reference sequence). The CDR3 is 13 amino acids. CDR3 in amino acids: CASSMLGVSEQFF. The CDR3 nucleotides are TGTGCCAGTAGTATGCTAGGGGTAAGTGAGCAGTTCTTC.

This clonotype appeared a few times. This rearrangement joins TRBV28 to TRBJ2-3, with 7 bases fitting TRBD1. J gave up 1 base and V 1 base, and 2 bases lay outside the gene matches. CDR1 is MDHEN, CDR2 SYDVKM, per germline. This CDR3 is built from 15 residues. In DNA form, the CDR3 reads TGTGCCAGCAGTTTATTTGGACAGGGCACAGATACGCAGTATTTT. This gives the protein CASSLFGQGTDTQYF. Together with reference TRBV28 and TRBJ2-3, the CDR3 gives the full variable domain: DVKVTQSSRYLVKRTGEKVFLECVQDMDHENMFWYRQDPGLGLRLIYFSYDVKMKEKGDIPEGYSVSREKKERFSLILESASTNQTSMYLCASSLFGQGTDTQYFGPGTRLTVL.

The chain joins TRBV6-5 to TRBJ1-2, with D uncertain. With 6 bases removed from V and 6 bases from J, the gap between germline ends came to 8 bases. Germline CDR1 reads MNHEY; CDR2 reads SVGAGI. The CDR3 extends over 11 amino acids. This CDR3 is CASRHGDGYTF. In nucleotides, the CDR3 is TGTGCCAGCAGGCACGGGGATGGCTACACCTTC.